This T cell receptor beta chain stems from a study of shared clonotypes between healthy human individuals. Trimming cost V 0 bases and J 4 bases, with 13 bases left between them. The CDR3 is 15 amino acids. The V gene's germline CDR1 is SGHRS and CDR2 YFSETQ. Assay used: immunoSEQ multiplex PCR; TCRdb lists only in-frame clones, some missing. The sample yields roughly 1 million clones, about 70% seen once. The sequencing sample was made of memory CD4+ T cells sorted from blood. The subset here: CD45RA-negative fraction. J is TRBJ1-2 and V is TRBV5-1, with D possibly TRBD1 on 6 matching bases. The source of this sequence is a man between 18 and 35 years old in good health. This CDR3 is CASSLEAGEIYGYTF. The CDR3 DNA reads TGCGCCAGCAGCTTGGAGGCAGGGGAGATCTATGGCTACACCTTC.